The source of this T cell receptor beta chain is a study of post-analysis software for immune sequencing data (dated by TCRdb to the mid-2010s). General notes on the study: Relapsing-remitting, secondary progressive and progressive-relapsing multiple sclerosis were recorded as disease courses, and subtype annotation was lacking for some patients. The multiple sclerosis patient repertoires were compared with around ten previously published healthy control repertoires from donors aged roughly 6 to 27 years. A subset of samples was prepared in parallel using single-end sample barcoding, then pooled and co-amplified after Illumina adapter ligation.

Including the terminal cysteine and phenylalanine, the CDR3 comprises 16 residues. Of all the DNA, just the CDR3 is kept, 48 bases in frame from base 1. Trimming accounts for 1 base at V and 7 bases at J, while the number of junction bases matched to no gene is 6. CDR1 and CDR2, looked up from the germline V gene, are SGHVS and FNYEAQ. This clonotype turned up a few times. Its antigen remains unidentified. No much larger clone exists at a distance of one base, and base qualities are not known. To demonstrate the VDJtools post-analysis software, the study profiled TCR beta repertoires from the peripheral blood of under 15 young patients with multiple sclerosis. Multiple sclerosis patients were children and adolescents aged roughly 6 to 16 years. Overall study results and their limits: The control group was slightly older than the multiple sclerosis patient group. Direct clustering with F measure revealed strong co-clustering of samples prepared in the same batch, which led to a batch-effect correction. Normalized Chao1 diversity was significantly lower in multiple sclerosis patients than controls, suggesting substantial peripheral T-cell clonal expansion. Four to six TRBV segments, including TRBV5-6, TRBV5-1 and TRBV20-1, were significantly more frequent in patients than controls.

The protocol used for the library was PCR. Sequenced on an Illumina HiSeq 2500. Unique molecular identifiers were incorporated into TCR beta cDNA libraries to reduce PCR and sequencing biases. Roughly 0.5 million cDNA molecules were obtained per 1 to 10 million input T cells, so each molecule approximated one T cell. The patient libraries were prepared and sequenced using the same protocol as the earlier healthy control dataset. Samples belonging to the same batch were prepared together, multiplexed and sequenced on a shared HiSeq lane. In the paper's pipeline: Raw barcoded reads were processed with MIGEC, discarding single-read molecular identifier groups before consensus assembly and CDR3 extraction. VDJtools was used for post-analysis of the clonotype tables, and diversity was normalized by down-sampling every dataset to the size of the smallest sample. To correct batch-related cross-sample contamination, repertoire overlap clustering matched CDR3 amino acid sequences but not nucleotide sequences. TCRdb reprocessed the public reads (quality trimming at Q25 with fastp, clone calling with MiXCR) and kept in-frame beta chains. When rows share a CDR3 protein, they turn into one entry using the most common DNA and genes. None of the V and J calls come from the authors' own analysis; TCRdb made them. This sample comprises some 690,000 distinct CDR3 sequences, roughly three fifths of them detected only once. Approximately 11% of the sample goes to the ten largest clones.

The sample was blood. The sequence links TRBV7-6 to TRBJ2-1, with 11 junctional bases fitting TRBD1. The sequence derives from a girl aged 2-15 years with multiple sclerosis. The nucleotides read TGTGCCAGCAGCTTAGAGTGGGACAGGGGGTCAAATGAGCAGTTCTTC. Its translation reads: CASSLEWDRGSNEQFF.